This is a list of T cell receptor beta chains from one sample in a study of cytomegalovirus exposure and HLA in healthy donors. Assay used: immunoSEQ multiplex PCR; TCRdb lists only in-frame clones, some missing. The data contain roughly 110,000 clones, roughly 69% of them singletons. Sequencing was done on a sample of PBMCs. These receptors originate from a human donor in good health. CDR3s include the opening cysteine and the closing phenylalanine or tryptophan. D genes are given only for firm matches. The listing skips clone size in some rows; elsewhere it reads once, few, many or a size class.

D,size,J,length,V,DNA,CDR3
TRBD1,-,TRBJ1-2,14,TRBV19,TGTGCCAGTAGTGATCCGGGACAGCTCTATGGCTACACCTTC,CASSDPGQLYGYTF
TRBD1,-,TRBJ2-1,15,TRBV7-8,TGTGCCAGCAGCTCCCTCCCGACAGGGCGCAATGAGCAGTTCTTC,CASSSLPTGRNEQFF
-,-,TRBJ2-7,13,TRBV18,TGTGCCAGCTCACGGCTAGAGCGCTACGAGCAGTACTTC,CASSRLERYEQYF
TRBD1,few,TRBJ2-2,15,TRBV4-3,TGCGCCAGCAGCCCAACAGGGGGCTTTTCCGGGGAGCTGTTTTTT,CASSPTGGFSGELFF
-,-,TRBJ1-1,11,TRBV7-9,TGTTCCAGCAGCATAAACACTGAAGCTTTCTTT,CSSSINTEAFF
TRBD2,-,TRBJ2-7,15,TRBV5-5,TGTGCCAGCAGCTTCCTAAGCGGGAGCTTATACGAGCAGTACTTC,CASSFLSGSLYEQYF
-,-,TRBJ2-2,14,TRBV4-2,TGTGCCAGCAGCCAAGCAGAGGGCACCGGGGAGCTGTTTTTT,CASSQAEGTGELFF
TRBD2,-,TRBJ2-1,15,TRBV7-2,TGTGCCAGCAGCTCCCGACTAGCGGGTGTCAATGAGCAGTTCTTC,CASSSRLAGVNEQFF
TRBD1,many,TRBJ2-1,12,TRBV7-8,TGTGCCAGCAGTATAACAGGGGTTGAGCAGTTCTTC,CASSITGVEQFF
-,-,TRBJ2-7,14,TRBV2,TGTGCCAGTAGTCTCCAGGGCAAAGCCTACGAGCAGTACTTC,CASSLQGKAYEQYF
TRBD1,-,TRBJ1-5,13,TRBV10-2,TGCGCCAGCAAAGGACAGGGGTATCAGCCCCAGCATTTT,CASKGQGYQPQHF
-,-,TRBJ1-1,17,TRBV18,TGTGCCAGCTCACCGATTCAGGGGTTGAACATGAACACTGAAGCTTTCTTT,CASSPIQGLNMNTEAFF
-,-,TRBJ1-1,13,TRBV7-2,TGTGCCAGCAGCGTAACAGCGAACACTGAAGCTTTCTTT,CASSVTANTEAFF
-,-,TRBJ2-6,13,TRBV19,TGTGCCAGTAGTCAGACTGGGGCCAACGTCCTGACTTTC,CASSQTGANVLTF
TRBD2,-,TRBJ2-1,14,TRBV15,TGTGCCACCTTAGCGGGAGGAGCCTACAATGAGCAGTTCTTC,CATLAGGAYNEQFF
TRBD1,-,TRBJ1-5,14,TRBV6-6,TGTGCCAGCAGTATACAGGGGGTTGGCCAGCCCCAGCATTTT,CASSIQGVGQPQHF
-,-,TRBJ2-2,16,TRBV6-1,TGTGCCAGCAGTGAAACGGGGGTTCGGCATTCCGGGGAGCTGTTTTTT,CASSETGVRHSGELFF
-,once,TRBJ1-6,14,TRBV5-1,TGCGCCAGCAGCCCGGACACTACGAATTCACCCCTCCACTTT,CASSPDTTNSPLHF
-,-,TRBJ1-1,12,TRBV11-2,TGTGCCAGCAGCTTTTCGGTCCGAGGAGCTTTCTTT,CASSFSVRGAFF
-,few,TRBJ1-5,13,TRBV30,TGTGCCTGGAGTGCGGGGAGGGATCAGCCCCAGCATTTT,CAWSAGRDQPQHF
-,-,TRBJ2-1,15,TRBV18,TGTGCCAGCTCACCAGGACAGTCTGACTACAATGAGCAGTTCTTC,CASSPGQSDYNEQFF
-,-,TRBJ2-3,14,TRBV30,TGTGCCTGGGGGACCGGGACAAGGGGAAATACGCAGTATTTT,CAWGTGTRGNTQYF
TRBD1,-,TRBJ2-7,15,TRBV10-3,TGTGCCATCAGTGAGTCGACAGGGCTCTCCTACGAGCAGTACTTC,CAISESTGLSYEQYF
TRBD2,-,TRBJ2-2,16,TRBV19,TGTGCCAGCTCTTCTTTTGCGGGAGGGAACACCGGGGAGCTGTTTTTT,CASSSFAGGNTGELFF
TRBD2,once,TRBJ2-1,17,TRBV5-1,TGCGCCAGCAGCCGAGGGACGACTAGCGGGAAGGACGATGAGCAGTTCTTC,CASSRGTTSGKDDEQFF
-,-,TRBJ2-7,15,TRBV25-1,TGTGCCAGCAGTGAACACAGCGGCGGAGACTACGAGCAGTACTTC,CASSEHSGGDYEQYF